The table lists the clone carrying this T cell receptor beta chain with a few counts. Its target is unknown. This sample is part of a study of cytotoxic CD8 clonotypes in ibrutinib-treated CLL. Study overall: The patient breakdown showed more than nine relapsed/refractory and roughly 14 treatment-naive cases, with approximately 18 IGHV unmutated. Study findings and constraints: Relative to age-matched healthy donors, clonality at baseline was higher, and it tracked circulating CD8+ T-cell counts.

Profiled with immunoSEQ multiplex PCR; TCRdb holds only in-frame clones, not every one. This table has about 68,000 clones, around 65% appearing once. Roughly 2 micrograms of genomic DNA came from cryopreserved PBMCs for TCR beta libraries. Germline-derived CDR1 and CDR2 are SSHAT and FNYEAQ (reference sequence). Trimming removed 5 bases at V and 5 bases at J, with 12 bases between. There are 14 residues in the CDR3. This TCR derives from a human donor with chronic lymphocytic leukemia. This chain links TRBV7-7 with TRBJ2-2; TRBD1 is a possible D gene (5 bases). The specimen was PBMCs, collected after 12 months of ibrutinib treatment. The CDR3 loop is CASSTTVPTGELFF. In DNA form, the CDR3 reads TGTGCCAGCAGCACGACAGTCCCAACCGGGGAGCTGTTTTTT. Supplemented by reference TRBV7-7 and TRBJ2-2, the full variable domain reads GAGVSQSPRYKVTKRGQDVTLRCDPISSHATLYWYQQALGQGPEFLTYFNYEAQPDKSGLPSDRFSAERPEGSISTLTIQRTEQRDSAMYRCASSTTVPTGELFFGEGSRLTVL.